This T cell receptor beta chain derives from a study of blood T cell repertoires in COVID-19 (dated by TCRdb to the early 2020s). At the level of the whole study: Collaborator samples came from the United States, Italy and Spain and covered acute and convalescent phases of COVID-19. Where HLA class I and class II types were available, the types were taken from metadata supplied by the sample provider, not from assay-based typing. The prospective study material was composed of cDNA or gDNA derived from T cells, B-cell-depleted T cells, or PBMCs. Sample metadata almost always included a de-identified subject ID, COVID-19 status, age in years and sex. The samples were drawn from the first 160 participants of the ongoing ImmuneRACE study and from some 1,300 subjects provided by 6 global collaborators. The dataset comprised deeply sampled blood TCRbeta repertoires from subjects exposed to, actively infected with, or recovered from COVID-19. The repertoires were released in a freely available public database meant as a resource for research on the immune response to SARS-CoV-2. Broader findings and caveats from the paper: How much clinical and demographic metadata was included differed by source and by participant, and the metadata was provided uncurated.

CDR1 and CDR2 are drawn from the germline V gene: MNHEY, SVGEGT. Deletion took 0 bases off V and 4 bases off J, with a span of 10 bases between the germline ends. The CDR3 runs 14 amino acids, cysteine and phenylalanine included. Only the CDR3 part of the read is kept: 42 bases, read in frame from the first base. The collaborating institutions used their own protocols to collect whole blood in K2EDTA tubes. Collaborator samples were shipped for TCRbeta analysis as frozen whole blood, isolated PBMCs, or DNA extracted from either sample type. Details on this clone: Its antigen is still unknown. Base qualities are missing; no much larger clone stands one base away.

The immunoSEQ Assay, a bias-controlled multiplex PCR, was used to amplify TCRbeta CDR3 regions from genomic DNA. The authors processed their data as follows. Nucleated cell counts per sample were estimated from amplification of reference gene primers within the assay. Sequence reads were collapsed and filtered to measure the absolute abundance of every unique TCRbeta CDR3 rearrangement. For each sample, productive Simpson clonality was calculated by taking the square root of Simpson's diversity index across productive rearrangements. TCRdb provides this immuneACCESS table in a form limited to in-frame rearrangements. Some clones are lacking; in checked studies, under half of them reflect an unresolved V gene, and why the rest are absent is not known. D and trimming come from the DNA, and the V and J calls and clone size come from that table. This sample is represented by 30,000 to 40,000 clones; 80% to 90% of them were singletons. Around 15% of the sample is taken by the ten largest.

The material sequenced was peripheral blood. The sequence is built from TRBV6-2 or TRBV6-3 and TRBJ2-7; perhaps TRBD1 is the D gene, with 6 bases matching. This TCR derives from a man in his 60s with active COVID-19. For the CDR3, the sequence is CASSYSLQGYEQYF. The base sequence is TGTGCCAGCAGTTACTCGTTACAGGGTTACGAGCAGTACTTC.